The entry that follows covers one T cell receptor beta chain sequence. Its specificity is not known. Cells sorted by CD45RO/CCR7/CD25/CD127/CD95/CD27 comprised CD4+ naive, central memory, regulatory and stem cell-like memory cells. The CDR3 extends over 16 amino acids. CDR1 is SGHVS, CDR2 FQNEAQ, per germline. V lost 5 bases and J 2 bases, leaving 19 bases between the germline ends. The data derive from a study of beta chain features in type 1 diabetes. The investigators reverse transcribed all of the isolated RNA, so they sequenced expressed TCRB transcripts. Produced via immunoSEQ multiplex PCR; TCRdb's table is partial and in-frame only. The repertoire holds about 16,000 clones, with less than 85% as singletons. Study-level findings and limits: Compared to healthy donors, patients appeared to have naive, central memory and Treg TCRB repertoires that were more alike. A moderate, significant TCRB CDR3 shortening appeared in type 1 diabetes across four CD4+ subsets.

The chain joins TRBV7-8 to TRBJ2-7, with D possibly TRBD1 on 6 matching bases. This receptor was taken from a man under 40 with type 1 diabetes. Sequencing used stem cell memory CD4+ T cells from blood. The CDR3 here is CASSTQQATGPYEQYF. CDR3 sequence (DNA): TGTGCCAGCAGCACTCAGCAGGCAACAGGGCCCTACGAGCAGTACTTC.